The rows below give T cell receptor beta chains drawn from one sample of a study of shared clonotypes between healthy human individuals. Only in-frame clones appear in the TCRdb table, and some are missing; sequencing was by immunoSEQ multiplex PCR. The table records under 1,100,000 clones, around 82% of them present only once. Material: memory CD4+ T cells from PBMCs. Receptors originate from a man aged 18 to 29 in good health. Some clones in this sample may be carry-over from other donors' samples. Each CDR3 is given with its conserved first and last residue. The D gene is left open where the match is weak. Rows give clone size only sometimes, using once, few, many, or a class for an expanded clone.

len: 14
abundance: once
j_gene: TRBJ2-7
v_gene: TRBV5-4
d_gene: TRBD1
CDR3aa: CASSWGQGAWEQYF
CDR3nt: TGTGCCAGCAGCTGGGGACAGGGGGCCTGGGAGCAGTACTTC

len: 16
abundance: .
j_gene: TRBJ1-5
v_gene: TRBV4-1
d_gene: .
CDR3aa: CASSQGVGRPLSPQHF
CDR3nt: TGCGCCAGCAGCCAAGGGGTAGGGCGCCCGCTGTCGCCCCAGCATTTT

len: 17
abundance: .
j_gene: TRBJ2-1
v_gene: TRBV10-3
d_gene: .
CDR3aa: CAISERGTASSYNEQFF
CDR3nt: TGTGCCATCAGTGAGCGGGGGACTGCCAGCTCCTACAATGAGCAGTTCTTC

len: 17
abundance: .
j_gene: TRBJ1-1
v_gene: TRBV7-9
d_gene: .
CDR3aa: CASSLETRPQGDTEAFF
CDR3nt: TGTGCCAGCAGCTTAGAAACCCGCCCTCAGGGCGACACTGAAGCTTTCTTT

len: 16
abundance: .
j_gene: TRBJ1-3
v_gene: TRBV7-9
d_gene: .
CDR3aa: CASSRNPQGVGNTIYF
CDR3nt: TGTGCCAGCAGCCGGAATCCACAGGGCGTCGGAAACACCATATATTTT

len: 12
abundance: .
j_gene: TRBJ1-2
v_gene: TRBV6-5
d_gene: .
CDR3aa: CASSYGSYGYTF
CDR3nt: TGTGCCAGCAGTTACGGGAGCTATGGCTACACCTTC

len: 17
abundance: .
j_gene: TRBJ2-3
v_gene: TRBV5-1
d_gene: TRBD2
CDR3aa: CASSLGLAGGSADTQYF
CDR3nt: TGCGCCAGCAGCTTGGGGTTAGCGGGAGGATCGGCAGATACGCAGTATTTT

len: 16
abundance: once
j_gene: TRBJ2-3
v_gene: TRBV4-2
d_gene: TRBD2
CDR3aa: CASSQDRTSGRDTQYF
CDR3nt: TGTGCCAGCAGCCAAGATCGGACTAGCGGGAGAGATACGCAGTATTTT

len: 15
abundance: .
j_gene: TRBJ1-3
v_gene: TRBV7-8
d_gene: .
CDR3aa: CASSFFAGAGNTIYF
CDR3nt: TGTGCCAGCAGCTTTTTCGCGGGGGCTGGAAACACCATATATTTT

len: 14
abundance: .
j_gene: TRBJ2-2
v_gene: TRBV6-5
d_gene: TRBD2
CDR3aa: CAISERDGLGELFF
CDR3nt: TGTGCCATCAGTGAGCGGGATGGACTAGGGGAGCTGTTTTTT